This TCR beta chain stems from a study of T cells of healthy individuals. Trimming cost V 3 bases and J 2 bases; bases outside gene matches: 2. This CDR3 is built from 14 residues. Germline-derived CDR1 and CDR2 are SGHTA and FQGNSA. This clonotype has just a few counts. From the 5' RACE reads, TCRdb called clonotypes with MiXCR, one entry per CDR3 protein. This table holds about 96,000 distinct CDR3 sequences, around 17% found once. The TCR comes from a human donor in good health. V and J are TRBV7-2 and TRBJ2-7; 9 bases map to TRBD1. This CDR3 reads CASSFGTGTYEQYF. CDR3 DNA sequence: TGTGCCAGCAGCTTCGGGACAGGGACCTACGAGCAGTACTTC. Together with reference TRBV7-2 and TRBJ2-7, the CDR3 gives the full variable domain: GAGVSQSPSNKVTEKGKDVELRCDPISGHTALYWYRQSLGQGLEFLIYFQGNSAPDKSGLPSDRFSAERTGGSVSTLTIQRTQQEDSAVYLCASSFGTGTYEQYFGPGTRLTVT.